This section outlines one T cell receptor beta chain sequence together with its context. V shed 3 bases, J shed 6 bases, and the junction held 0 bases outside the gene matches. Germline CDR1 reads MDHEN; CDR2 reads SYDVKM. This CDR3 spans 15 amino acids. The data originate from a study of blood T cell repertoires in COVID-19. About the research overall: From the United States, Italy and Spain came samples of acute and convalescent COVID-19. In each case, the material was cDNA or gDNA derived from T cells, B-cell-depleted T cells, or PBMCs.

Generated by immunoSEQ multiplex PCR, the TCRdb table keeps only in-frame clones and is missing some. This sample has approximately 84,000 clones, with around four fifths found just once. The gene calls are TRBV28 and TRBJ2-1, with 15 bases fitting TRBD2. The receptor was derived from a human donor in a cohort sampled during active COVID-19. The source material was peripheral blood. CDR3 region: CASSLGLAGGNEQFF. As DNA, the CDR3 is TGTGCCAGCAGTTTGGGACTAGCGGGAGGCAATGAGCAGTTCTTC.